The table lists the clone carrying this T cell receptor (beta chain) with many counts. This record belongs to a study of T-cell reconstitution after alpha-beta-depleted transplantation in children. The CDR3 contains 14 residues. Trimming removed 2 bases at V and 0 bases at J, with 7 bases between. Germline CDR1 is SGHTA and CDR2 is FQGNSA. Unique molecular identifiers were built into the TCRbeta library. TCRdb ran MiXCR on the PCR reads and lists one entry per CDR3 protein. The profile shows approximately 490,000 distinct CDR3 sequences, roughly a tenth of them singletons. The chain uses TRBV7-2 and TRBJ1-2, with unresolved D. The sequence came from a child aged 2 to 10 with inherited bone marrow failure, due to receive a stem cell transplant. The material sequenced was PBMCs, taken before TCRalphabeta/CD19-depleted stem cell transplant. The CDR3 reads CASSLLGTNYGYTF. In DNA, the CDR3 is TGTGCCAGCAGCTTATTGGGCACTAACTATGGCTACACCTTC.